One sample yielded the 9 T cell receptor beta chains listed below, sequenced in a study of cytomegalovirus exposure and HLA in healthy donors. The PCR was carried out with 60 Vbeta primers and 13 Jbeta primers. TCRdb's copy holds only in-frame clones and misses some; the assay was immunoSEQ multiplex PCR. The sample has roughly 80,000 clones; about four fifths are singletons. Sample: PBMCs. The receptors derive from a woman in her 30s in good health and CMV-seronegative.

V gene TRBV7-2 combines with J gene TRBJ2-1; 8 nucleotides line up with TRBD2. J lost 6 bases, V lost 4 bases, and 11 bases had no gene match. There are 16 residues in the CDR3. Per germline, CDR1 SGHTA and CDR2 FQGNSA. CDR3 sequence reads: CASSSLAGWEGNEQFF. CDR3 sequence (DNA): TGTGCCAGCAGCTCTTTAGCGGGATGGGAAGGCAATGAGCAGTTCTTC.

The rearrangement joins TRBV10-1 to TRBJ2-3; a weak D match, TRBD1 (5 bases). Trimming pared 5 bases from V and 4 bases from J, leaving 16 bases between. Germline CDR1 WNHNN, CDR2 SYGVQD (reference sequence). This CDR3 spans 15 amino acids. CDR3 sequence (DNA): TGCGCCAGCAGTATGACAGCTCGAGGCCCAGATACGCAGTATTTT. The encoded protein is CASSMTARGPDTQYF.

V is TRBV6-5 and J is TRBJ2-2; TRBD1 aligns across 8 bases. The trim removed 6 bases at V and 2 bases at J, leaving 5 bases unmatched. The CDR3 spans 15 residues. CDR1 and CDR2 from the germline V gene are MNHEY and SVGAGI. In DNA form, the CDR3 reads TGTGCCAGCAGCAGACAGGGGATAAACACCGGGGAGCTGTTTTTT. Translated: CASSRQGINTGELFF.

The chain has TRBV28 and TRBJ2-2; D possibly corresponds to TRBD2 (6 bases). In germline, CDR1 is MDHEN, CDR2 SYDVKM. CDR3 length equals 21 residues. V dropped 8 bases and J dropped 0 bases, with 31 bases sitting between them. The CDR3 region has the DNA TGTGCCAGCGTGGGGATCCTAGGGAGGAATTGGGTTGGAACGAACACCGGGGAGCTGTTTTTT. Protein sequence: CASVGILGRNWVGTNTGELFF.

The V gene is TRBV19, the J gene TRBJ2-3; 12 bases align to TRBD2. Germline V gene sequence: CDR1 LNHDA, CDR2 SQIVND (reference sequence). This CDR3 comprises 15 residues. V trimming: 7 bases; J trimming: 0 bases; junction bases outside the gene matches: 2. CDR3 DNA sequence: TGTGCCAGTACCGGACTAGCGGGGAGCACAGATACGCAGTATTTT. It is translated as CASTGLAGSTDTQYF.

The V and J genes are TRBV27 and TRBJ2-3, with D perhaps TRBD2 (6 bases). CDR3 length equals 17 residues. Trimming removed 3 bases at V and 4 bases at J, with 20 bases between. Looked up from germline, CDR1 is MNHEY and CDR2 is SMNVEV (reference sequence). CDR3 loop: CASSFQATPGVADTQYF. The CDR3 region has the DNA TGTGCCAGCAGTTTTCAGGCCACCCCGGGAGTGGCAGATACGCAGTATTTT.

The V gene is TRBV15, the J gene TRBJ2-2; possible D gene TRBD1, 6 bases. The CDR3 loop spans 14 amino acids. Per the germline V gene, CDR1 is LNHNV and CDR2 is YYDKDF (reference sequence). V was clipped by 5 bases and J by 5 bases, with 12 bases between them. The CDR3 nucleotides read TGTGCCACCAGCGCTCACAGGGCGACCGGGGAGCTGTTTTTT. It encodes CATSAHRATGELFF.

The rearrangement links TRBV28 to TRBJ1-1; 8 nucleotides agree with TRBD1. Germline V gene data show CDR1 as MDHEN and CDR2 as SYDVKM. After removal of 3 bases from V and 1 base from J, the junction contained 10 bases not matched to a gene. This CDR3 contains 17 residues. The CDR3 nucleotides read TGTGCCAGCAGTTTGTATTCTTCCGGGACAGGGAACACTGAAGCTTTCTTT. Translation gives CASSLYSSGTGNTEAFF.

The chain links TRBV18 to TRBJ1-3, with unresolved D. The CDR3 is 16 residues long. V was trimmed by 1 base and J by 0 bases, leaving 10 bases between them. Germline V gene lookup returns CDR1 KGHSH and CDR2 LQKENI. CDR3 sequence reads: CASSPRWSSSGNTIYF. The DNA for the CDR3 is TGTGCCAGCTCACCACGATGGTCCAGCTCTGGAAACACCATATATTTT.